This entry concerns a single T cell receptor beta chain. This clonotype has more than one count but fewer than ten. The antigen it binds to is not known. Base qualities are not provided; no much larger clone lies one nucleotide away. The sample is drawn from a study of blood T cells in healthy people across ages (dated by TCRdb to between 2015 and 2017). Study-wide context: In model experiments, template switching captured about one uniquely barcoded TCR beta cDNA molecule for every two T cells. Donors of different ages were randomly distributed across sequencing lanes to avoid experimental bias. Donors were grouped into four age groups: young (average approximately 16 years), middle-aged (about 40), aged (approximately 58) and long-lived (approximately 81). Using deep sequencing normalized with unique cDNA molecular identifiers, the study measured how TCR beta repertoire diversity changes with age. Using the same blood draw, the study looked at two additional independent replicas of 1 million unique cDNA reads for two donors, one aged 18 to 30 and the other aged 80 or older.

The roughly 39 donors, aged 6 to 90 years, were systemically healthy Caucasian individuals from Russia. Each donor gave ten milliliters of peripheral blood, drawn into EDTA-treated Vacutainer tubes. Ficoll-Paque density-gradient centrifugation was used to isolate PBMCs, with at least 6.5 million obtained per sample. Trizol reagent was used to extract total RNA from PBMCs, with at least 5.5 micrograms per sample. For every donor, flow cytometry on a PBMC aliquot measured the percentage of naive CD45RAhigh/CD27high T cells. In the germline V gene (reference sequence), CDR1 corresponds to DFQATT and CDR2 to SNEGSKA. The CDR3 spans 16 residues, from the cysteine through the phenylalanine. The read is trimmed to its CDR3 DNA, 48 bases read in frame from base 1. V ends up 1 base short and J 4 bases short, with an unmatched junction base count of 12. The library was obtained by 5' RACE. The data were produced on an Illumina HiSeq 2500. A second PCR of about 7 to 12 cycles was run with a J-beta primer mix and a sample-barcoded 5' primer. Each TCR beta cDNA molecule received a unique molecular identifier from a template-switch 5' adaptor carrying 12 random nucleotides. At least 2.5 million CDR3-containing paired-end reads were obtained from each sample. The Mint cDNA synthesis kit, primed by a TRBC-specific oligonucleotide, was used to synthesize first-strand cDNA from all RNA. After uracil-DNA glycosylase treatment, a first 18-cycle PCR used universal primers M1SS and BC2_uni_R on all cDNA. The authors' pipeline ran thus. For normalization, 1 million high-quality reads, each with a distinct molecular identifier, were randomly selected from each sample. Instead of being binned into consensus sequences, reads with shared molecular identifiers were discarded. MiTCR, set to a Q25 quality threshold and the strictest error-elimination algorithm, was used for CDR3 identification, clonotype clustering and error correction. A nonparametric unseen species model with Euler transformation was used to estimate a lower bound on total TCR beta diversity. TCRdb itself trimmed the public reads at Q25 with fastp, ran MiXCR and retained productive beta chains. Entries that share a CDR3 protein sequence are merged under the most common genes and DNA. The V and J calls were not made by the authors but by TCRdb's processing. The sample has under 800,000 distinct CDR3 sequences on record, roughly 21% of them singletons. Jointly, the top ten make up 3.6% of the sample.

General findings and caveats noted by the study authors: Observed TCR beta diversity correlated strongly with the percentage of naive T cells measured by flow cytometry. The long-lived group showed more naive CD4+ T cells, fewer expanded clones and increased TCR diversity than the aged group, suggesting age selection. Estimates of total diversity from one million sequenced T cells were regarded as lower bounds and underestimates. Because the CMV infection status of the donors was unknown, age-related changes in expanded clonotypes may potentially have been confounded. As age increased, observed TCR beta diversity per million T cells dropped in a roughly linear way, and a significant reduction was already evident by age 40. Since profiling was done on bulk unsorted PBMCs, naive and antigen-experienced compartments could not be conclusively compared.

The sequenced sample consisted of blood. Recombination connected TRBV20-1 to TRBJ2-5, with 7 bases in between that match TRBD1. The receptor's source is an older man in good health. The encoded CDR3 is CSARAPLTGSAETQYF. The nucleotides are TGCAGTGCTAGAGCCCCCTTGACAGGGTCCGCAGAGACCCAGTACTTC.